A single sample gave rise to the 11 T cell receptor beta chains below, sequenced in a study of blood T cell repertoires in COVID-19. Data came from immunoSEQ multiplex PCR; TCRdb stores just in-frame clones and leaves some out. The table shows 200,000 to 300,000 clones, with around nine tenths occurring only once. Sequencing was done on a sample of PBMCs or T cells enriched from blood (not recorded which). Receptor source: a woman younger than 45 who had recovered from COVID-19.

The chain has TRBV25-1 and TRBJ1-1, with D unresolved. Germline values: CDR1 MGHDK, CDR2 SYGVNS. The CDR3 sequence is 13 residues long. Deletions cut 10 bases from V and 6 bases from J, with 18 bases between. The CDR3 nucleotides are TGTGCCACCAGGCCCGAGGGTAGGGCTGAAGCTTTCTTT. Translated: CATRPEGRAEAFF. Full variable domain (missing parts from reference TRBV25-1 and TRBJ1-1): EADIYQTPRYLVIGTGKKITLECSQTMGHDKMYWYQQDPGMELHLIHYSYGVNSTEKGDLSSESTVSRIRTEHFPLTLESARPSHTSQYLCATRPEGRAEAFFGQGTRLTVV.

The rearrangement links TRBV28 to TRBJ2-3; no reliable D call. The V and J ends lost 3 bases and 2 bases respectively, with 15 bases between them. CDR3 length equals 16 residues. Germline V gives CDR1 MDHEN, CDR2 SYDVKM. CDR3 protein: CASSLGRSPSTDTQYF. CDR3 DNA: TGTGCCAGCAGTTTGGGCAGAAGCCCTTCCACAGATACGCAGTATTTT.

This clone was observed a single time. The V gene is TRBV11-2, the J gene TRBJ2-1; 15 bases agree with TRBD2. Germline assignment: CDR1 SGHAT and CDR2 FQNNGV. This CDR3 has 18 residues. With V trimmed by 3 bases and J by 1 base, 4 bases remained unmatched. The CDR3 DNA reads TGTGCCAGCAGCTTTGCCGGGACTAGCGGGAGGTCCTACAATGAGCAGTTCTTC. Amino acids: CASSFAGTSGRSYNEQFF.

The gene calls are TRBV15 and TRBJ2-7, with TRBD2 as a possible D gene (6 bases). This CDR3 region has 14 residues. The V gene lost 5 bases and the J gene lost 2 bases, with 13 bases spanning the gap. Germline CDR1 and CDR2: LNHNV and YYDKDF (reference sequence). CDR3 sequence (DNA): TGTGCCACCAGCGGCGGGGCACAGGCCTACGAGCAGTACTTC. It translates to CATSGGAQAYEQYF.

The V and J genes are TRBV19 and TRBJ1-1; D uncertain. The germline CDR1 and CDR2 sequences are LNHDA and SQIVND (reference sequence). V lost 11 bases and J lost 4, with 17 bases in between. CDR3 length: 13 amino acids. CDR3 amino acids: CAVSLRGLTEAFF. The DNA of the CDR3 is TGTGCCGTTTCGCTCCGGGGTCTCACTGAAGCTTTCTTT.

This chain joins TRBV5-4 and TRBJ1-2; tentatively, D is TRBD1 (6 bases). The CDR3 spans 19 residues. The germline V gene has CDR1 SGHNT and CDR2 YYREEE (reference sequence). V lost 1 base to trimming and J lost 5 bases, with 27 bases between them. In nucleotides, the CDR3 is TGTGCCAGCAGCTTGCCGGGTGACTTGCGCACAGGGTCGAGTTATGGCTACACCTTC. The encoded protein is CASSLPGDLRTGSSYGYTF.

V is TRBV29-1 and J is TRBJ1-1, with D tentatively TRBD1 (6 bases). CDR1 SQVTM and CDR2 ANQGSEA come from the germline V gene. Trimming pared 2 bases from V and 7 bases from J, leaving 26 bases between. The CDR3 is 17 amino acids. CDR3 DNA: TGCAGCGTTGAATTAAATTCGGCGGACAGCACGCATGATGAAGCTTTCTTT. Translating it yields CSVELNSADSTHDEAFF.

This chain joins TRBV6-5 and TRBJ1-5; D not resolved. The CDR3 has 14 residues. Trimming stripped 5 bases from V and 5 bases from J, with 13 bases between. Germline CDR1 and CDR2: MNHEY and SVGAGI. This CDR3 is CASSPGDRDQPQHF. CDR3 coding DNA: TGTGCCAGCAGTCCCGGGGATAGGGATCAGCCCCAGCATTTT.

The CDR3 is CASSLQGGPFDYGYTF. The CDR3 DNA follows: TGCGCCAGCAGCTTGCAGGGTGGCCCTTTCGACTATGGCTACACCTTC. This chain links TRBV5-1 with TRBJ1-2, with D maybe TRBD1 (5 bases). The germline CDR1 and CDR2 sequences are SGHRS and YFSETQ. V lost 1 base, J lost 3 bases, and 16 bases lay in between. CDR3 length: 16 amino acids.

This chain joins TRBV6-2 or TRBV6-3 and TRBJ1-5; no definite D call. V was shortened by 2 bases and J by 7 bases, with 12 bases between the two germline ends. Germline V gives CDR1 MNHEY, CDR2 SVGEGT. The CDR3 runs 14 residues. The DNA of the CDR3 is TGTGCCAGCAGTTACGGGCTTACCAACCAGCCCCAGCATTTT. This encodes CASSYGLTNQPQHF.

CDR3 nucleotides: TGTGCCAGCGGGCGGGGGGTTTCAGATACGCAGTATTTT. Its translation: CASGRGVSDTQYF. The chain recombines TRBV27 with TRBJ2-3; 8 nucleotides agree with TRBD2. The CDR3 contains 13 residues. V lost 8 bases and J lost 4; bases outside the gene matches: 5. In germline, CDR1 is MNHEY, CDR2 SMNVEV (reference sequence).